This TCR beta chain was captured by sequencing in a study of shared clonotypes between healthy human individuals. Notes on the study in general: Among donors, the sharing of clonotypes was expected to be influenced by sequencing depth. Among non-shared clonotypes, generation probabilities were lower than among those shared by all four donors.

With respect to this clone: The antigen remains undetermined.

Here immunoSEQ multiplex PCR was the method, and the copy in TCRdb shows in-frame clones only, minus some. In the table there are under 150,000 clones, about two thirds of which are singletons. Per the germline V gene, CDR1 is MGHRA and CDR2 is YSYEKL. The CDR3 runs to 18 residues. V was shortened by 2 bases and J by 2 bases, with 18 bases between the two germline ends. The J gene is TRBJ2-2, the V gene TRBV4-1; D may be TRBD2 (5 bases). The TCR originated in a woman aged 25 to 39 in good health. The sequencing input was memory CD8+ T cells sorted from blood. Subset given: CD45RO+ cells pooled with CCR7-negative TemRA cells. This chain's CDR3 is CASSQFFPGFLNTGELFF. The CDR3 region has the DNA TGCGCCAGCAGCCAATTCTTTCCGGGATTTTTAAACACCGGGGAGCTGTTTTTT.